These 26 T cell receptor beta chains originate from one sample sequenced in a study of blood T cell repertoires in COVID-19. Clones were read by immunoSEQ multiplex PCR, and TCRdb kept only the in-frame ones, dropping some. The sample carries 120,000 to 150,000 clones, about 76% recorded once. Sequences were obtained from peripheral blood. The receptor source for this set is a man older than 75 with acute or convalescent COVID-19.

The chain links TRBV30 to TRBJ1-1; D is undetermined. CDR3 length: 13 amino acids. V was cut by 0 bases and J by 7 bases, with 12 bases left in between. From germline, CDR1 is GTSNPN and CDR2 SVGIG (reference sequence). This CDR3 is CAWSVPPIYEAFF. The CDR3 DNA reads TGTGCCTGGAGTGTACCCCCTATCTATGAAGCTTTCTTT.

Ten or more counts support this clone. The chain is built from TRBV19 and TRBJ1-1, with D tentatively TRBD1 (6 bases). The CDR3 covers 14 residues. Germline lookup yields CDR1 LNHDA and CDR2 SQIVND (reference sequence). Trimming cost V 5 bases and J 1 base, with 11 bases left between them. The CDR3 region is CASSVLQGNTEAFF. Written as DNA, the CDR3 is TGTGCCAGTAGTGTTCTACAGGGGAACACTGAAGCTTTCTTT.

The chain carries TRBV6-2 or TRBV6-3 and TRBJ1-5; D possibly corresponds to TRBD1 (5 bases). V lost 1 base, J lost 12 bases, and 16 bases lay in between. Germline V gene lookup returns CDR1 MNHEY and CDR2 SVGEGT. The CDR3 consists of 14 residues. CDR3 residues: CASSYLGSTGGQHF. The CDR3 nucleotides are TGTGCCAGCAGTTACTTAGGATCGACGGGGGGCCAGCATTTT.

J is TRBJ1-4 and V is TRBV5-6; TRBD1 agrees at 8 bases. The ends lost 3 bases at V and 8 bases at J; junction bases unmatched: 6. Germline CDR1 is SGHDT and CDR2 is YYEEEE. The CDR3 totals 14 residues. In DNA, the CDR3 is TGTGCCAGCAGCTCGGACAGGGTACGCGAAAAACTGTTTTTT. The encoded protein is CASSSDRVREKLFF.

This chain links TRBV2 with TRBJ1-1, with D possibly TRBD1 on 6 matching bases. The CDR3 loop spans 13 amino acids. From germline, CDR1 is SNHLY and CDR2 FYNNEI. The V and J ends lost 4 bases and 1 base respectively, with 7 bases between them. The CDR3, as DNA: TGTGCCAGCAGTGGGACAGCGAACACTGAAGCTTTCTTT. Translated, it gives CASSGTANTEAFF. Full variable domain (missing parts from reference TRBV2 and TRBJ1-1): EPEVTQTPSHQVTQMGQEVILRCVPISNHLYFYWYRQILGQKVEFLVSFYNNEISEKSEIFDDQFSVERPDGSNFTLKIRSTKLEDSAMYFCASSGTANTEAFFGQGTRLTVV.

CDR3 in DNA: TGTGCCAGCAGCCCAATAGTGGGATCCCCCAACCGGGACAGGGGGCAGGGGGGCTATGGCTACACCTTC. Protein product: CASSPIVGSPNRDRGQGGYGYTF. V is TRBV7-8 and J is TRBJ1-2; 12 bases match TRBD1. The CDR3 runs 23 residues. J lost 4 bases, V lost 5 bases, and 29 bases had no gene match. CDR1 is SGHVS, CDR2 FQNEAQ, per germline.

The chain combines TRBV11-1 with TRBJ1-3; D perhaps matches TRBD1 (5 bases). V dropped 1 base and J dropped 2 bases, with 9 bases sitting between them. The CDR3 is made up of 15 amino acids. Germline V lookup: CDR1 SGHAT, CDR2 FQDESV (reference sequence). The CDR3 region has the DNA TGTGCCAGCAGCTTAGTACGGACAACTGGAAACACCATATATTTT. Translating gives CASSLVRTTGNTIYF.

The chain uses TRBV7-2 and TRBJ2-2; TRBD2 is a possible D gene (5 bases). V lost 5 bases to trimming and J lost 5 bases, with 18 bases between them. The CDR3 has 16 amino acids. Looked up from germline, CDR1 is SGHTA and CDR2 is FQGNSA. The CDR3 nucleotides are TGTGCCAGCAGCCGTCGAACGGACTTGAGAACCGGGGAGCTGTTTTTT. This gives the protein CASSRRTDLRTGELFF. Drawing the rest from reference TRBV7-2 and TRBJ2-2, the complete variable domain is GAGVSQSPSNKVTEKGKDVELRCDPISGHTALYWYRQSLGQGLEFLIYFQGNSAPDKSGLPSDRFSAERTGGSVSTLTIQRTQQEDSAVYLCASSRRTDLRTGELFFGEGSRLTVL.

The chain combines TRBV3-1 (or the pseudogene TRBV3-2) with TRBJ1-2; tentatively, D is TRBD1 (5 bases). The germline V and J ends were trimmed by 4 bases and 2 bases, with 8 bases remaining between them. CDR1 and CDR2 (germline): LGHDT, YNNKEL (reference sequence). This CDR3 comprises 13 residues. The chain's CDR3 is CASSLGPNYGYTF. DNA of the CDR3: TGTGCCAGCAGCCTGGGGCCCAACTATGGCTACACCTTC.

The chain combines TRBV9 with TRBJ2-6; 8 nucleotides match TRBD2. This CDR3 has 17 amino acids. Trimming cost V 1 base and J 0 bases; bases outside gene matches: 3. The V gene's germline CDR1 is SGDLS and CDR2 YYNGEE. The CDR3 loop reads CASSVRGTSSGANVLTF. CDR3 DNA sequence: TGTGCCAGCAGCGTACGGGGGACTAGCTCTGGGGCCAACGTCCTGACTTTC.

The chain employs TRBV3-1 (or the pseudogene TRBV3-2) and TRBJ1-2; D perhaps matches TRBD1 (5 bases). CDR3 length equals 14 residues. Germline lookup yields CDR1 LGHDT and CDR2 YNNKEL (reference sequence). V shed 0 bases and J shed 8 bases, with 13 bases lying between them. The CDR3: CASSQEGGVFGYTF. The CDR3 DNA sequence: TGTGCCAGCAGCCAAGAAGGAGGGGTCTTCGGCTACACCTTC.

This clone showed up just once. The chain carries TRBV7-8 and TRBJ2-7, with D maybe TRBD1 (5 bases). Germline CDR1 SGHVS, CDR2 FQNEAQ. This CDR3 is 14 amino acids long. Deletions cut 0 bases from V and 9 bases from J, with 15 bases between. This CDR3 reads CASSLAHRNHGQYF. The CDR3 coding sequence is TGTGCCAGCAGCTTAGCCCACAGGAACCACGGGCAGTACTTC.

This clone was seen a few times. The rearrangement links TRBV18 to TRBJ2-7, with D possibly matching TRBD1 (5 bases). Germline assignment: CDR1 KGHSH and CDR2 LQKENI. V was pared by 3 bases and J by 2 bases, with 20 bases between. This CDR3 contains 17 residues. The DNA of the CDR3 is TGTGCCAGCTCACCTGGGCAGGGATCGGGTGTGCCCTACGAGCAGTACTTC. The encoded protein is CASSPGQGSGVPYEQYF.

V gene TRBV6-2 or TRBV6-3 combines with J gene TRBJ1-2, with 9 bases that match TRBD1. The CDR3 length is 15 residues. The V gene's germline CDR1 is MNHEY and CDR2 SVGEGT. Unmatched junction bases numbered 7, after V lost 0 bases and J lost 8 bases. The CDR3 coding sequence is TGTGCCAGCAGTTACTCCTCGGACAGGGGAAGAGGCTACACCTTC. Protein: CASSYSSDRGRGYTF.

The CDR3 region has the DNA TGCGCCAGCAGCCCGGACGGGGGTAACTATGGCTACACCTTC. Its translation: CASSPDGGNYGYTF. This chain uses TRBV5-1 with TRBJ1-2, with a possible D match to TRBD1 (5 bases). This CDR3 comprises 14 residues. Trimming cost V 4 bases and J 1 base, with 11 bases left between them. The V gene's germline CDR1 is SGHRS and CDR2 YFSETQ.

This chain joins TRBV5-6 and TRBJ2-7; 7 positions agree with TRBD1. V trimming: 3 bases; J trimming: 0 bases; junction bases outside the gene matches: 6. This CDR3 comprises 15 residues. The germline V gene encodes CDR1 SGHDT and CDR2 YYEEEE. Here the CDR3 DNA reads TGTGCCAGCAGCTACTTTGACAGGGACTCCTACGAGCAGTACTTC. It is translated as CASSYFDRDSYEQYF.

In this sample, this clone turned up a few times. The gene calls are TRBV5-8 and TRBJ2-6; D gene ambiguous. The CDR3 contains 14 residues. V lost 4 bases and J lost 3, with 8 bases in between. The V gene's germline CDR1 is SGHTS and CDR2 YDEGEE. CDR3 nucleotides: TGTGCCAGCAGCCCCGGGTATGGGGCCAACGTCCTGACTTTC. It encodes CASSPGYGANVLTF.

The rearrangement joins TRBV7-6 to TRBJ2-7; a weak D match, TRBD1 (6 bases). Germline V gene sequence: CDR1 SGHVS, CDR2 FNYEAQ. V was pared by 6 bases and J by 3 bases, with 12 bases between. There are 13 residues in the CDR3. CDR3 sequence (DNA): TGTGCCAGCAGTCACGAACAGGGCTACGAGCAGTACTTC. It yields the protein CASSHEQGYEQYF.

The sample holds a few counts of this clone. The chain links TRBV14 to TRBJ2-1, with D perhaps TRBD2 (6 bases). Trimming took off 5 bases at V and 9 bases at J, with 14 bases between the two ends. The CDR3 runs 13 residues. The germline V gene encodes CDR1 SGHDN and CDR2 FVKESK. CDR3: CASSAQAGPEQFF. CDR3 nucleotide sequence: TGTGCCAGCAGCGCCCAGGCGGGGCCTGAGCAGTTCTTC.

The chain joins TRBV27 to TRBJ2-5; the match to TRBD1 covers 11 bases. The CDR3 is 15 amino acids. The V segment lost 5 bases and the J segment 4 bases; nucleotides outside the gene matches: 6. Germline V gene sequence: CDR1 MNHEY, CDR2 SMNVEV (reference sequence). CDR3: CASSRTGTGGETQYF. CDR3 sequence (DNA): TGTGCCAGCAGTAGAACCGGGACAGGGGGAGAGACCCAGTACTTC.

The chain has TRBV6-5 and TRBJ1-4; tentatively, D is TRBD1 (5 bases). This CDR3 is built from 14 residues. Per germline, CDR1 MNHEY and CDR2 SVGAGI. V was trimmed by 2 bases and J by 6 bases, leaving 10 bases between them. The CDR3 sequence is CASSYRGSDEKLFF. Here the CDR3 DNA reads TGTGCCAGCAGTTACAGGGGTTCGGATGAAAAACTGTTTTTT.

This clone was seen a handful of times. The chain is built from TRBV11-3 and TRBJ2-7; 10 bases are shared with TRBD1. CDR1 and CDR2 from the germline V gene are SGHNT and YENEEA. This CDR3 has 15 amino acids. Trimming removed 0 bases from V and 6 bases from J; junction bases left unmatched: 5. The CDR3 spells CASSLETGGSAEQYF. CDR3 sequence (DNA): TGTGCCAGCAGCTTAGAGACAGGGGGCTCCGCCGAGCAGTACTTC.

This clone was detected only once. V and J are TRBV28 and TRBJ1-2; TRBD1 is a possible D gene (5 bases). V shed 6 bases and J shed 0 bases, with 20 bases lying between them. CDR3 length: 17 amino acids. Germline-derived CDR1 and CDR2 are MDHEN and SYDVKM. The CDR3 here is CASSPRSGYPPNYGYTF. CDR3 nucleotide sequence: TGTGCCAGCAGCCCCCGGTCAGGGTACCCTCCTAACTATGGCTACACCTTC.

The chain has TRBV3-1 (or the pseudogene TRBV3-2) and TRBJ2-1; 9 bases are shared with TRBD2. The junction had 6 bases not matched to a gene; V was cut back by 2 bases and J by 7 bases. In germline, CDR1 is LGHDT, CDR2 YNNKEL (reference sequence). The CDR3 extends over 15 amino acids. This CDR3 is CASSQSPSGANEQFF. The CDR3, as DNA: TGTGCCAGCAGCCAATCCCCTAGCGGGGCTAATGAGCAGTTCTTC.

This chain links TRBV5-6 with TRBJ2-2, with D possibly being TRBD1 (7 bases). The CDR3 has 17 residues. The germline V gene has CDR1 SGHDT and CDR2 YYEEEE. V shed 2 bases and J shed 5 bases, with 19 bases lying between them. CDR3 coding DNA: TGTGCCAGCAGCTTCCACAGGGGAACTGGGGGGACCGGGGAGCTGTTTTTT. The encoded protein is CASSFHRGTGGTGELFF.

The chain couples TRBV5-1 to TRBJ2-7; weak D call: TRBD2 (7 bases). V lost 4 bases and J 5 bases, leaving 16 bases between the germline ends. The CDR3 contains 14 residues. Per the germline V gene, CDR1 is SGHRS and CDR2 is YFSETQ. For the CDR3, the DNA is TGCGCCAGCAGCACTCAGGGGAGGGGCGACGAGCAGTACTTC. Its translation: CASSTQGRGDEQYF.